This TCR beta chain was documented in a study of blood T cell repertoires in COVID-19. Study as a whole: The cDNA or gDNA used as material had been derived from T cells, B-cell-depleted T cells, or PBMCs.

Original analysis: Amplified reference gene primers provided the basis for estimating nucleated cell counts. Using immunoSEQ multiplex PCR, the repertoire was profiled, and TCRdb retains in-frame clones only, with some absent. V, J and clone size derive from that table, while D and trimming were established from the DNA sequence. Of 150,000 to 200,000 clones in the sample, about 80% are singletons; the top ten hold around 8.1%. This CDR3 region has 18 residues. Germline lookup yields CDR1 PRHDT and CDR2 FYEKMQ (reference sequence). V shed 5 bases and J 6 bases; nucleotides not matched to a gene: 14. This sequence was found in a man between 60 and 75 years old with acute or convalescent COVID-19. Sample: peripheral blood. The chain employs TRBV13 and TRBJ2-1, with 12 bases identical to TRBD2. The CDR3 reads CASSPGTSGPTGSNEQFF. The CDR3 bases are TGTGCCAGCAGCCCAGGGACTAGCGGGCCCACGGGGAGCAATGAGCAGTTCTTC.